The 9 T cell receptor beta chains listed next were all sequenced from one sample in a study of CXCR3-negative and CXCR3-positive naive CD8 T cells. Study-level points and caveats: The TRB CDR3s that CXCR3-positive naive cells carried were more hydrophobic than those of CXCR3-negative naive cells.

Libraries were UMI-labeled 5' RACE TRB cDNA. TCRdb re-called the 5' RACE reads; every CDR3 protein appears as one record, without DNA. The sample includes roughly 110,000 distinct CDR3 sequences. These receptors have no identified antigens. The sequencing input was naive CXCR3+ CD8+ T cells from blood. The subset denotes: CD45RO-CCR7+CD27+CD95- naive CD8+ T cells expressing CXCR3 (TNR3+). Receptor source: a human donor in good health. Some clones in this sample may be carry-over from other donors' samples.

CDR3 amino acids: CASSIGQQSYEQYF. The V gene is TRBV19, the J gene TRBJ2-7. CDR1 is LNHDA, CDR2 SQIVND, per germline (reference sequence). This CDR3 has 14 amino acids.

The CDR3 is CSVEIDSYEQYF. The chain combines TRBV29-1 with TRBJ2-7; TCRdb lists TRBD1, though no DNA is available to test this call. The CDR3 contains 12 residues. From germline, CDR1 is SQVTM and CDR2 ANQGSEA.

J is TRBJ1-2 and V is TRBV28; the TRBD1 assignment by TCRdb is unverifiable without DNA. This CDR3 spans 13 amino acids. The germline V gene has CDR1 MDHEN and CDR2 SYDVKM. CDR3 in amino acids: CASSLTGGLGYTF.

The chain couples TRBV7-9 to TRBJ2-7; TCRdb calls TRBD1, which cannot be checked without DNA. This CDR3 is 15 amino acids long. CDR1 SEHNR and CDR2 FQNEAQ come from the germline V gene (reference sequence). Here the CDR3 reads CASSLIQGSYYEQYF.

This sequence joins TRBV20-1 and TRBJ2-7; without DNA, the TCRdb call of TRBD1 cannot be checked. CDR1 is DFQATT, CDR2 SNEGSKA, per germline (reference sequence). This CDR3 contains 13 residues. The CDR3 sequence: CSAREGGPYEQYF.

This chain connects TRBV29-1 to TRBJ2-7; without DNA, the TCRdb call of TRBD1 cannot be checked. Germline values: CDR1 SQVTM, CDR2 ANQGSEA. The CDR3 extends over 13 amino acids. The CDR3 protein is CSVPGQGPYEQYF.

This chain uses TRBV12-3 or TRBV12-4 with TRBJ1-2; TCRdb's D call, TRBD1, is unchecked because there is no DNA. This CDR3 spans 14 amino acids. CDR3 loop: CASSPRQGGYGYTF.

The CDR3 reads CASSHQTGKDTEAFF. J is TRBJ1-1 and V is TRBV4-1; TCRdb lists TRBD1, though no DNA is available to test this call. Germline V gene lookup returns CDR1 MGHRA and CDR2 YSYEKL. The CDR3 contains 15 residues.

V and J are TRBV7-6 and TRBJ2-3; TCRdb indicates TRBD1, and absent DNA this call remains unverified. From germline, CDR1 is SGHVS and CDR2 FNYEAQ. The CDR3 is made up of 15 amino acids. The CDR3 spells CASSLGSGGPDTQYF.